This TCR beta chain comes out of a study of CD8 T cells in ankylosing spondylitis. This clonotype was seen at least ten times. MiXCR, applied by TCRdb to the 5' RACE reads, yields one record per CDR3 protein. The repertoire has 200,000 or so distinct CDR3 sequences, more than 25% of them found once; the top ten carry 5% to 7.5%. The V and J ends lost 5 bases and 4 bases, in that order; junction bases with no gene match: 15. There are 18 residues in the CDR3. CDR1 SGHTA and CDR2 FQGTGA come from the germline V gene. This TCR came from a male donor with ankylosing spondylitis or in good health (not recorded which). The V and J genes are TRBV7-3 and TRBJ2-1; 9 bases match TRBD2. The specimen sequenced was blood, either unsorted or a sorted T cell fraction (not recorded which). The CDR3 DNA follows: TGTGCCAGCAGCCAACCCTCTCGGGGTAGCGGGAGTTACAATGAGCAGTTCTTC. Its protein product is CASSQPSRGSGSYNEQFF.